These 27 T cell receptor beta chains share one sample of origin, sequenced in a study of neurological immune-mediated disorders. TCRdb processed the 5' RACE reads anew with MiXCR; each CDR3 protein has one entry. The sample contains just under 45,000 distinct CDR3 sequences, 12% of which appear only once. Source material: PBMCs. The receptors originated from a female donor in good health.

The sample holds many counts of this clonotype. The rearrangement joins TRBV20-1 to TRBJ2-7; tentative D call: TRBD1 (6 bases). Trimming stripped 3 bases from V and 4 bases from J, with 19 bases between. CDR1 DFQATT and CDR2 SNEGSKA come from the germline V gene (reference sequence). The CDR3 is 15 residues long. This chain's CDR3 is CSARDPGQSLYEQYF. DNA of the CDR3: TGCAGTGCTAGGGACCCGGGACAAAGCTTATACGAGCAGTACTTC.

J is TRBJ2-2 and V is TRBV6-1; perhaps TRBD2 as D (6 bases). The CDR3 runs to 17 residues. Germline V gene sequence: CDR1 MNHNS, CDR2 SASEGT. V was clipped by 6 bases and J by 7 bases, with 24 bases between them. CDR3: CASSLWQGCGGVGELFF. The CDR3 region has the DNA TGTGCCAGCAGCCTCTGGCAGGGCTGCGGCGGGGTCGGGGAGCTGTTTTTT.

This clonotype was picked up many times. The gene calls are TRBV6-1 and TRBJ2-7; 11 nucleotides align to TRBD2. From germline, CDR1 is MNHNS and CDR2 SASEGT. The V and J ends lost 5 bases and 6 bases, in that order; junction bases with no gene match: 6. The CDR3 loop spans 14 amino acids. CDR3 amino acids: CASSLSGRAFEQYF. The DNA of the CDR3 is TGTGCCAGCAGTCTTAGCGGGAGGGCCTTCGAGCAGTACTTC.

This clonotype occurred many times. CDR3 residues: CASSTLPGGSYEQYF. The DNA for the CDR3 is TGTGCCAGCAGCACACTCCCAGGGGGCTCCTACGAGCAGTACTTC. The V gene is TRBV7-2, the J gene TRBJ2-7; 7 positions match TRBD1. V was clipped by 5 bases and J by 0 bases; unmatched bases: 7. The germline gives CDR1 SGHTA, CDR2 FQGNSA. The CDR3 consists of 15 residues.

There are many counts of this clonotype. The rearrangement joins TRBV3-1 to TRBJ2-2, with D possibly called TRBD1 or TRBD2 (5 bases each). The V end was cut by 6 bases, the J end by 2 bases, with 13 bases between. The CDR3 is 15 amino acids. In germline, CDR1 is LGHDT, CDR2 YNNKEL (reference sequence). This chain's CDR3 is CASRTGTINTGELFF. In DNA form, the CDR3 reads TGTGCCAGCAGGACCGGGACCATAAACACCGGGGAGCTGTTTTTT.

This clonotype has ten or more counts. The rearrangement joins TRBV3-1 to TRBJ2-7, with a tentative D call TRBD2 (5 bases). Looked up from germline, CDR1 is LGHDT and CDR2 is YNNKEL (reference sequence). The CDR3 runs 13 residues. V shed 4 bases and J shed 7 bases, with 14 bases lying between them. The CDR3: CASSRTRPGEQYF. DNA of the CDR3: TGTGCCAGCAGCCGCACTAGGCCGGGGGAGCAGTACTTC.

This clonotype was counted many times. The CDR3: CASSLGLAGAQETQYF. For the CDR3, the DNA is TGCGCCAGCAGCTTGGGTCTAGCGGGAGCCCAAGAGACCCAGTACTTC. The chain is built from TRBV5-1 and TRBJ2-5; 10 nucleotides align to TRBD2. The CDR3 has 16 residues. CDR1 SGHRS and CDR2 YFSETQ come from the germline V gene. V dropped 0 bases and J dropped 1; count of bases not matched to a gene: 3.

This clonotype was seen at least ten times. V usage is TRBV14 and J usage is TRBJ2-1, with a weak D call TRBD1 (6 bases). CDR3 length: 11 amino acids. V lost 0 bases to trimming and J lost 12 bases, with 6 bases between them. In germline, CDR1 is SGHDN, CDR2 FVKESK. In nucleotides, the CDR3 is TGTGCCAGCAGCCAAGACAGGGGGCAGTTCTTC. The encoded protein is CASSQDRGQFF.

In its sample, this clonotype was seen many times. V usage is TRBV29-1 and J usage is TRBJ2-3; tentative D call: TRBD1 (6 bases). Germline V gene sequence: CDR1 SQVTM, CDR2 ANQGSEA. V was pared by 5 bases and J by 7 bases, with 22 bases between. The CDR3 runs 15 residues. The CDR3 DNA sequence: TGCAGCGTTCTTGGAAAAAGGGACACACCTAATACGCAGTATTTT. Its translation: CSVLGKRDTPNTQYF.

The sample holds many counts of this clonotype. The V call is TRBV18, the J call TRBJ2-1; D gene uncertain. V was cut by 3 bases and J by 6 bases, with 18 bases left in between. The CDR3 consists of 16 residues. The V gene's germline CDR1 is KGHSH and CDR2 LQKENI. The CDR3 DNA is TGTGCCAGCTCACCCTCGGCCGCTTTTTCGGGCAATGAGCAGTTCTTC. Translation: CASSPSAAFSGNEQFF. The full variable domain, rest sourced from reference TRBV18 and TRBJ2-1, is NAGVMQNPRHLVRRRGQEARLRCSPMKGHSHVYWYRQLPEEGLKFMVYLQKENIIDESGMPKERFSAEFPKEGPSILRIQQVVRGDSAAYFCASSPSAAFSGNEQFFGPGTRLTVL.

This clonotype showed up many times. The chain carries TRBV15 and TRBJ2-7; TRBD1 is a possible D gene (6 bases). The length of the CDR3 is 14 residues. Germline-derived CDR1 and CDR2 are LNHNV and YYDKDF (reference sequence). Trimming pared 3 bases from V and 4 bases from J, leaving 13 bases between. Here the CDR3 DNA reads TGTGCCACCAGCAGCGACCTCAGGGGTTACGAGCAGTACTTC. Amino acid sequence: CATSSDLRGYEQYF.

There are many counts of this clonotype. This chain links TRBV20-1 with TRBJ2-3; 11 bases are shared with TRBD2. The CDR3 contains 15 residues. With V trimmed by 0 bases and J by 6 bases, 5 bases remained unmatched. Germline V gene data show CDR1 as DFQATT and CDR2 as SNEGSKA (reference sequence). The CDR3 DNA reads as TGCAGTGCTAGAGATAGCGGGAGGGCGGGGGATACGCAGTATTTT. It yields the protein CSARDSGRAGDTQYF.

In its sample, this clonotype was seen many times. This chain joins TRBV7-8 and TRBJ1-4; 8 nucleotides agree with TRBD1. After removal of 4 bases from V and 8 bases from J, the junction contained 15 bases not matched to a gene. CDR3 length: 17 residues. CDR1 SGHVS and CDR2 FQNEAQ come from the germline V gene. CDR3 sequence (DNA): TGTGCCAGCAGCTCCGAAACGCTTGGCAGGGGGCGAGAAAAACTGTTTTTT. It encodes CASSSETLGRGREKLFF.

A note on this clonotype: An end of the junction differs from the germline gene, which may be a read error. The V gene is TRBV3-1, the J gene TRBJ2-4; maybe TRBD2 (5 bases). The CDR3 loop spans 13 amino acids. The germline V gene encodes CDR1 LGHDT and CDR2 YNNKEL (reference sequence). The CDR3 loop reads CACSFEGKNIQYF. As DNA, the CDR3 is TGTGCCTGCAGCTTTGAGGGCAAAAACATTCAGTACTTC.

There are many counts of this clonotype. V and J are TRBV12-3 or TRBV12-4 and TRBJ2-3; D is undetermined. This CDR3 is 14 amino acids long. V was trimmed by 1 base and J by 1 base, leaving 6 bases between them. The CDR3: CASSLDRGTDTQYF. The CDR3 nucleotides are TGTGCCAGCAGTTTAGATCGGGGCACAGATACGCAGTATTTT.

This clonotype was seen at least ten times. The chain is built from TRBV2 and TRBJ1-4; TRBD1 aligns across 8 bases. CDR1 is SNHLY, CDR2 FYNNEI, per germline. CDR3 length: 14 amino acids. V lost 5 bases, J lost 2 bases, and 1 base stayed unmatched. CDR3 region: CASSRQGTNEKLFF. DNA for the CDR3: TGTGCCAGCAGTCGACAGGGGACTAATGAAAAACTGTTTTTT.

This clonotype was picked up many times. The rearrangement joins TRBV14 to TRBJ2-1; 11 bases are shared with TRBD2. The ends lost 4 bases at V and 10 bases at J; junction bases unmatched: 6. The germline CDR1 and CDR2 sequences are SGHDN and FVKESK. The CDR3 runs 14 residues. DNA of the CDR3: TGTGCCAGCAGCCCCCTAGCGGGAGGAAGGGAGCAGTTCTTC. Translation gives CASSPLAGGREQFF.

This clonotype was recorded many times. This sequence joins TRBV20-1 and TRBJ2-1; 7 nucleotides align to TRBD2. The CDR3 loop spans 16 amino acids. Germline V gene sequence: CDR1 DFQATT, CDR2 SNEGSKA (reference sequence). V lost 1 base to trimming and J lost 3 bases; unmatched junction nucleotides: 9. The CDR3 bases are TGCAGTGCTAGAGGCTGGCTAGCGGAAAGCTACAATGAGCAGTTCTTC. It specifies CSARGWLAESYNEQFF.

V gene TRBV4-2 combines with J gene TRBJ2-3; maybe TRBD2 (7 bases). The germline V and J ends were trimmed by 4 bases and 6 bases, with 20 bases remaining between them. CDR3 length equals 16 residues. Germline-derived CDR1 and CDR2 are LGHNA and YNFKEQ. CDR3: CASSRLGGGAVDTQYF. In DNA form, the CDR3 reads TGTGCCAGCAGCCGTCTTGGAGGGGGGGCCGTTGATACGCAGTATTTT.

The table lists this clonotype with many counts. The rearrangement joins TRBV5-1 to TRBJ2-3, with D tentatively TRBD2 (6 bases). Looked up from germline, CDR1 is SGHRS and CDR2 is YFSETQ. Trimming cost V 1 base and J 4 bases, with 13 bases left between them. The CDR3 is made up of 15 amino acids. CDR3 loop: CASSLWGDVPDTQYF. DNA of the CDR3: TGCGCCAGCAGCTTGTGGGGGGACGTTCCAGATACGCAGTATTTT.

This clonotype was seen more than once but under ten times. The chain couples TRBV7-9 to TRBJ2-2; D unresolved. V lost 1 base, J lost 6 bases, and 15 bases lay in between. Looked up from germline, CDR1 is SEHNR and CDR2 is FQNEAQ (reference sequence). The CDR3 runs to 16 residues. This CDR3 is CASSLVRPTRPGELFF. CDR3 nucleotide sequence: TGTGCCAGCAGCTTAGTTCGTCCAACTCGTCCCGGGGAGCTGTTTTTT.

This clonotype was counted many times. CDR3 bases: TGTGCCAGCTCATCAAACCGAAACTATGGCTACACCTTC. It yields the protein CASSSNRNYGYTF. J is TRBJ1-2 and V is TRBV18; no firm D call. Trimming left V 5 bases short and J 2 bases short, with 9 bases between. This CDR3 contains 13 residues. In germline, CDR1 is KGHSH, CDR2 LQKENI.

This clonotype was detected only a few times. One base away lies a much larger clone, so this may be a sequencing read error. The gene calls are TRBV5-1 and TRBJ2-3, with unresolved D. The CDR3 consists of 12 residues. Germline V CDR1 and CDR2: SGHRS, YFSETQ. Trimming pared 4 bases from V and 2 bases from J, leaving 5 bases between. The DNA of the CDR3 is TGCGCCAGCAGCATAACCACAGATACGCAGTATTTT. Residues: CASSITTDTQYF.

This clonotype was seen ten or more times. The rearrangement joins TRBV5-1 to TRBJ2-3; 13 nucleotides line up with TRBD2. Per the germline V gene, CDR1 is SGHRS and CDR2 is YFSETQ. V lost 2 bases, J lost 4 bases, and 4 bases stayed unmatched. The CDR3 spans 16 residues. The CDR3 here is CASSLPGLAGSDTQYF. CDR3 coding DNA: TGCGCCAGCAGCTTACCGGGACTAGCGGGATCAGATACGCAGTATTTT.

This clonotype was recorded many times. This chain connects TRBV20-1 to TRBJ1-1; no firm D call. V lost 3 bases, J lost 1 base, and 0 bases lay in between. Germline CDR1 is DFQATT and CDR2 is SNEGSKA (reference sequence). The CDR3 totals 10 residues. This CDR3 reads CSARNTEAFF. CDR3 DNA sequence: TGCAGTGCTAGGAACACTGAAGCTTTCTTT.

This sequence joins TRBV5-1 and TRBJ2-2; D gene unclear. CDR1 and CDR2 (germline): SGHRS, YFSETQ. The V gene lost 3 bases and the J gene lost 2 bases, with 2 bases spanning the gap. CDR3 length: 12 residues. In nucleotides, the CDR3 is TGCGCCAGCAGCTCAAACACCGGGGAGCTGTTTTTT. Amino acids: CASSSNTGELFF. Based on the CDR3 plus reference TRBV5-1 and TRBJ2-2, the full variable domain is KAGVTQTPRYLIKTRGQQVTLSCSPISGHRSVSWYQQTPGQGLQFLFEYFSETQRNKGNFPGRFSGRQFSNSRSEMNVSTLELGDSALYLCASSSNTGELFFGEGSRLTVL.

This clonotype was counted many times. The chain has TRBV5-5 and TRBJ2-2; no definite D call. V was pared by 1 base and J by 6 bases, with 7 bases between. The CDR3 spans 13 residues. Germline lookup yields CDR1 SGHKS and CDR2 YYEKEE (reference sequence). In DNA form, the CDR3 reads TGTGCCAGCAGCTTGTTTAGATCCGGGGAGCTGTTTTTT. This sequence encodes CASSLFRSGELFF.